These T cell receptor beta chains were read from a single sample in a study of blood T cell repertoires in COVID-19. Method: immunoSEQ multiplex PCR; TCRdb's copy keeps in-frame clones and lacks some. The sample lists about 180,000 clones; approximately 84% were seen once. The sequencing input was PBMCs or T cells enriched from blood (not recorded which). These receptors all come from a woman in her 50s who had recovered from COVID-19. CDR3s leave out the opening cysteine and the closing phenylalanine or tryptophan. D genes are given only for firm matches.

j_call v_call d_call cdr3_aa
TRBJ1-4 TRBV11-2 . ASSLWGRGSVNEKLF
TRBJ2-1 TRBV5-6 TRBD2 ASSLTWTSGTTYNEQF
TRBJ1-2 TRBV5-1 TRBD1 ASSLTPDRGQGYT
TRBJ2-1 TRBV28 TRBD1 ASMSRDRVYNEQF
TRBJ2-2 TRBV4-2 TRBD2 ASSQGLGRTSATGELF
TRBJ2-6 TRBV24-1 . ATSAASGANVLT
TRBJ2-1 TRBV15 TRBD2 ATNKLGGRGGNEQF
TRBJ1-3 TRBV10-3 TRBD1 AISDPRQGWTRPGNTIY
TRBJ1-5 TRBV7-2 TRBD1 ASSPLGTGFNQPQH
TRBJ2-2 TRBV18 TRBD1 ASSEQGRNTGELF
TRBJ2-7 TRBV6-5 TRBD2 ASSTGTSGKYEQY
TRBJ1-5 TRBV2 . ATKGDGNQPQH
TRBJ1-2 TRBV29-1 . SVETAAGYT
TRBJ1-4 TRBV6-5 . ASRFGTTNEKLF
TRBJ2-3 TRBV7-2 TRBD1 ASSPGGWTDTQY
TRBJ2-3 TRBV28 . ASSLWSGTQY
TRBJ1-6 TRBV7-8 . ASSPWGQVNSPLH
TRBJ1-6 TRBV10-3 . AISGAIVGPLH
TRBJ1-2 TRBV2 TRBD1 ASRGQALDLYGYT
TRBJ2-5 TRBV2 TRBD2 ASSVGGQETQY
TRBJ1-1 TRBV6-5 . ASRSFLAGNTEAF
TRBJ2-7 TRBV19 TRBD1 ASTHADRDEQY
TRBJ2-4 TRBV28 . ASSPPGTKNIQY
TRBJ2-7 TRBV5-4 TRBD2 ASSLNPRMTSGSGSYEQY
TRBJ2-1 TRBV30 TRBD2 AWSGTSGRGGRTI
TRBJ2-1 TRBV7-9 TRBD1 ASSLAPGQGPNEQF
TRBJ1-1 TRBV5-4 TRBD1 ASSLGSTGLGEAF
TRBJ2-7 TRBV6-5 TRBD2 ASRRLAGLYEQY
TRBJ1-1 TRBV11-2 TRBD1 ASRQGQGAEAF
TRBJ2-1 TRBV14 . ASSRTDNNEQF
TRBJ2-5 TRBV19 TRBD2 ASSGLAGETQY
TRBJ2-5 TRBV28 . ASRYRVIETQY
TRBJ2-2 TRBV27 . ASRSGWGAGELF
TRBJ1-2 TRBV4-1 TRBD1 ASSRDRGGYGYT
TRBJ1-5 TRBV6-5 . ASSSGGIGQPQH
TRBJ2-1 TRBV5-3 . ARYQGREWRGEQF
TRBJ2-7 TRBV10-2 TRBD1 ASSSEQGSVYEQY
TRBJ2-5 TRBV2 TRBD1 ASRGDSRQETQY
TRBJ2-5 TRBV3-1/TRBV3-2 TRBD2 ASSRLGLAGQETQY
TRBJ2-7 TRBV28 TRBD2 ASRGHRAGETYEQY
TRBJ1-2 TRBV29-1 . SVVYGYT
TRBJ2-1 TRBV18 . ASSPSPSRNEQF
TRBJ1-5 TRBV30 TRBD1 AWSLDRGVHQPQH
TRBJ2-7 TRBV15 . ATSRDRGAGEQY
TRBJ2-1 TRBV27 . ASSLSRESSYNEQF
TRBJ2-7 TRBV7-9 . ASSLVGSVSYEQY
TRBJ2-3 TRBV19 . ASSSHSRVADTQY
TRBJ1-1 TRBV27 . ASSYLGANTEAF
TRBJ1-1 TRBV11-2 TRBD1 ASSLNVRATGGTEAF
TRBJ2-7 TRBV7-9 TRBD2 ASSPGLAGPYEQY
TRBJ1-2 TRBV20-1 . SASPGKYGYT
TRBJ2-1 TRBV6-2/TRBV6-3 . ASSYSGLEQF
TRBJ2-2 TRBV9 TRBD2 ASSEPLAGGPHTGELF
TRBJ2-3 TRBV7-2 . ASSTQGGSSTDTQY
TRBJ2-2 TRBV5-1 TRBD1 ASSWTRTGEVGELF
TRBJ2-1 TRBV11-2 . ASSSVKGMSSYNEQF
TRBJ1-1 TRBV29-1 . STKGQNTEAF
TRBJ2-2 TRBV29-1 . SVKQVTGELF
TRBJ1-6 TRBV6-5 . ASSYSNSPNSPLH
TRBJ2-5 TRBV30 . AWSERQETQY